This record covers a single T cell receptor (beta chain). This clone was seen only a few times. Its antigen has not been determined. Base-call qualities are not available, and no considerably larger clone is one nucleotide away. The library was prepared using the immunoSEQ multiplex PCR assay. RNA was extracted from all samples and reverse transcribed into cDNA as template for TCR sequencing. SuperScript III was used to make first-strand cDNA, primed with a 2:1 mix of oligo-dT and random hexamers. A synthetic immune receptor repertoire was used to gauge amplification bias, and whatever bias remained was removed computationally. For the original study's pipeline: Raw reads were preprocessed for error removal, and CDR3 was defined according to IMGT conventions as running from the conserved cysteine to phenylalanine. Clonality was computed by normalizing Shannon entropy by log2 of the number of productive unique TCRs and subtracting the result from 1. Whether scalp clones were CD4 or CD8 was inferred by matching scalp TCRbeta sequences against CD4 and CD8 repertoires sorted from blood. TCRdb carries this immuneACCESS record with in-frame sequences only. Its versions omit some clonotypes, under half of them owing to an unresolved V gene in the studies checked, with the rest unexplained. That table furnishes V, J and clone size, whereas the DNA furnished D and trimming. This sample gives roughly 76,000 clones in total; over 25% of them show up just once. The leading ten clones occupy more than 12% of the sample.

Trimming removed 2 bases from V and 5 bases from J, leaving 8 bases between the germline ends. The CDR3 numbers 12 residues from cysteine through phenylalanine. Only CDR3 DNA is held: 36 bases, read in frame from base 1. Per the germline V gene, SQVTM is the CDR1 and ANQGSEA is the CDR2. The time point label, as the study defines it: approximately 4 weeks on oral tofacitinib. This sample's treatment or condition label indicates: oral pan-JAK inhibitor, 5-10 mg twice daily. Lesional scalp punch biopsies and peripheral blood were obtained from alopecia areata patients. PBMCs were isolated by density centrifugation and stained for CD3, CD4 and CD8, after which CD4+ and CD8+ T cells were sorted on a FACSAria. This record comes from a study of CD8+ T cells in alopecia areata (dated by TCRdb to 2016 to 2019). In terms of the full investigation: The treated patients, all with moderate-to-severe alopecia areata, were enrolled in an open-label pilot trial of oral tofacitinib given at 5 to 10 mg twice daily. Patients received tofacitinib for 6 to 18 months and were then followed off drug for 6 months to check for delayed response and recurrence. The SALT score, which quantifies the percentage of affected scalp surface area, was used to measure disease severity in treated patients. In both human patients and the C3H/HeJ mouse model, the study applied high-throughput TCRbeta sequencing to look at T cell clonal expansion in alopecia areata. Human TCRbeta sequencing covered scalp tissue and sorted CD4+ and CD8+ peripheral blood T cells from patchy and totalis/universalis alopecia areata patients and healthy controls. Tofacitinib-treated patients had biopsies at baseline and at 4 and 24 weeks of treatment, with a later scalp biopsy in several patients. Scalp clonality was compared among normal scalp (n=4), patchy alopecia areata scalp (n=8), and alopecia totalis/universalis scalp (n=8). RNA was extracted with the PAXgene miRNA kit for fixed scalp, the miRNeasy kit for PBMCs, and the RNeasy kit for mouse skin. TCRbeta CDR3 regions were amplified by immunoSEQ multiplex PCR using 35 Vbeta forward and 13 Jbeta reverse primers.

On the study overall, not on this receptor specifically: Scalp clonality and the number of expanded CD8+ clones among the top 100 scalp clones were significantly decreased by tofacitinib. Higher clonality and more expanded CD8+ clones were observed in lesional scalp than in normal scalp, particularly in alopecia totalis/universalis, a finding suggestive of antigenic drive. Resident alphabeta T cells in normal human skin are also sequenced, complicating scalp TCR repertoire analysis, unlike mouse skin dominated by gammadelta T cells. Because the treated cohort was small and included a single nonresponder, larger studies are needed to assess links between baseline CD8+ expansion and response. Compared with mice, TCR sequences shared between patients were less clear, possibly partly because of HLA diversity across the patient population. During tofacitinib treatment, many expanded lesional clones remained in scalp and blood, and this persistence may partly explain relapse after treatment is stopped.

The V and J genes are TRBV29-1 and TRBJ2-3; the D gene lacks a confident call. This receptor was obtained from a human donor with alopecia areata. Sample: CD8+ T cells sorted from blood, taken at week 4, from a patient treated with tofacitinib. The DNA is TGCAGCGTTGAACACTCTGAAGATACGCAGTATTTT. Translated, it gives CSVEHSEDTQYF.